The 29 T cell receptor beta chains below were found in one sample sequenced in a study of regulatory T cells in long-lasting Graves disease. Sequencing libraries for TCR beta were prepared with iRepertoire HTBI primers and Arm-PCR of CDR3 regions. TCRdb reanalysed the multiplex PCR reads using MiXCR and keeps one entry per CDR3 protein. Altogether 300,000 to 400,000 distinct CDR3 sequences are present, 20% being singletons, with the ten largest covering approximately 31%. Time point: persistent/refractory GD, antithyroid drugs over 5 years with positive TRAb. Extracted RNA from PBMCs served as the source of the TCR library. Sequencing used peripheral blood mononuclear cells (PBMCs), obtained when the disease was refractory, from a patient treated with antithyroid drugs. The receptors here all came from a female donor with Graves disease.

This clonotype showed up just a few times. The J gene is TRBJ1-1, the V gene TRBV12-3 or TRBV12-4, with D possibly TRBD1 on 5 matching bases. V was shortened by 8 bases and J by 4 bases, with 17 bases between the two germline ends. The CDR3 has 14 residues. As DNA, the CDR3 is TGTGCCAGCGAGGGGCAGGTTGGGAGCACTGAAGCTTTCTTT. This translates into CASEGQVGSTEAFF.

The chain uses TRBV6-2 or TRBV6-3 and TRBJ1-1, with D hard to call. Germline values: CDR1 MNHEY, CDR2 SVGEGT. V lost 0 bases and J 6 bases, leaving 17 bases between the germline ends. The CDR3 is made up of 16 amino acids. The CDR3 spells CASSYSGGMVVAEAFF. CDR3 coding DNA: TGTGCCAGCAGTTACTCAGGAGGTATGGTTGTAGCTGAAGCTTTCTTT.

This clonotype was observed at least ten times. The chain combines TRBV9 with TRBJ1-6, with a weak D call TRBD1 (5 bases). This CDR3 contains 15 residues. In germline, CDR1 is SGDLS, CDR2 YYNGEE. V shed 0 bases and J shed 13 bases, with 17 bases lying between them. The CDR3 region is CASSVGQGWVNPLHF. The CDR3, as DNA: TGTGCCAGCAGCGTAGGGCAGGGTTGGGTTAACCCCCTCCACTTT.

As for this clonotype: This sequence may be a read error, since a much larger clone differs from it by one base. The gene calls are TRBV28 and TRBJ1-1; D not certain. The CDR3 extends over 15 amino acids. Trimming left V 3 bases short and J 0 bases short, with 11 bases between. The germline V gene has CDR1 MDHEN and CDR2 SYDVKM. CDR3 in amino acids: CASSFTGSMNTEAFF. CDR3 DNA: TGTGCCAGCAGTTTTACCGGGTCGATGAACACTGAAGCTTTCTTT.

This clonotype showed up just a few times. For the CDR3, the DNA is TGTGCCAGCAGTCTCGGACAGGGGGCGGGTGAGCAGTTCTTC. This sequence encodes CASSLGQGAGEQFF. This chain uses TRBV12-3 or TRBV12-4 with TRBJ2-1, with 11 bases aligning to TRBD1. J gave up 9 bases and V 5 bases, and 6 bases lay outside the gene matches. The CDR3 is 14 residues long.

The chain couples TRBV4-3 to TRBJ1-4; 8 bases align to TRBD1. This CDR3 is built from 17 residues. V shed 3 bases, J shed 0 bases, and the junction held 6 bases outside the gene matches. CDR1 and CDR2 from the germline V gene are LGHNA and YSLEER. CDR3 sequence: CASSQTGAFATNEKLFF. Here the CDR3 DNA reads TGCGCCAGCAGCCAGACAGGGGCCTTTGCAACTAATGAAAAACTGTTTTTT.

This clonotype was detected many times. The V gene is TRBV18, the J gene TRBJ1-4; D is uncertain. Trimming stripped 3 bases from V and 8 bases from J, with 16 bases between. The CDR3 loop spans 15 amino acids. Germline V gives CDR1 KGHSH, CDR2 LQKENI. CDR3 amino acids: CASSPYSGPVEKLFF. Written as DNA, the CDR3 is TGTGCCAGCTCACCCTACTCGGGTCCTGTGGAAAAACTGTTTTTT.

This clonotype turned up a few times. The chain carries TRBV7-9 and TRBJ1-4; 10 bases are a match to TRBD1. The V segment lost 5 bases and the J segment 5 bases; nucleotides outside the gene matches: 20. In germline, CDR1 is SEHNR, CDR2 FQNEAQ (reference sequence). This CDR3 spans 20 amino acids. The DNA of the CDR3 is TGTGCCAGCAGCCCGCATCTTAGGGACAGGGGACGCCGGGAAAATGAAAAACTGTTTTTT. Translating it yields CASSPHLRDRGRRENEKLFF.

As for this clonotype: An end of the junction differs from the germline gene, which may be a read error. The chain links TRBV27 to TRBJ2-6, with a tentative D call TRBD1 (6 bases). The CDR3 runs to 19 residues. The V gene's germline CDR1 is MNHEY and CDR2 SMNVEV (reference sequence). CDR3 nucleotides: TGTGCCAGCAGTGGAAACCTAGGCAGGGGCCGCTCTGAGGCCAACGTCCTGACTTTC. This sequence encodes CASSGNLGRGRSEANVLTF. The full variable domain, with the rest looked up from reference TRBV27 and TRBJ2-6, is EAQVTQNPRYLITVTGKKLTVTCSQNMNHEYMSWYRQDPGLGLRQIYYSMNVEVTDKGDVPEGYKVSRKEKRNFPLILESPSPNQTSLYFCASSGNLGRGRSEANVLTFGAGSRLTVL.

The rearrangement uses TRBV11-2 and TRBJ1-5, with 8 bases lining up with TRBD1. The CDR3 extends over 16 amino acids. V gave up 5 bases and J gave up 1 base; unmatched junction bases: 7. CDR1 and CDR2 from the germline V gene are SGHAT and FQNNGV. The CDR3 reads CASSGTGGGSNQPQHF. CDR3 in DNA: TGTGCCAGCAGCGGGACAGGAGGGGGAAGCAATCAGCCCCAGCATTTT. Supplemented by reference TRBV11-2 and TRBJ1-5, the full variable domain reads EAGVAQSPRYKIIEKRQSVAFWCNPISGHATLYWYQQILGQGPKLLIQFQNNGVVDDSQLPKDRFSAERLKGVDSTLKIQPAKLEDSAVYLCASSGTGGGSNQPQHFGDGTRLSIL.

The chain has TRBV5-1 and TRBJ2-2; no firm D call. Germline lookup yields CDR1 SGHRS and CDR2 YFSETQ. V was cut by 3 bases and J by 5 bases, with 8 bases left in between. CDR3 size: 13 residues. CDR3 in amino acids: CASSSTTTGELFF. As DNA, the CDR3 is TGCGCCAGCAGCTCTACGACGACCGGGGAGCTGTTTTTT.

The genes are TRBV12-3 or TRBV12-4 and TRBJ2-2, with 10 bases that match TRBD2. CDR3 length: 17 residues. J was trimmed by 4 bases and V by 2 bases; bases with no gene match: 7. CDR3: CASSLIAGLASTGELFF. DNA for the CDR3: TGTGCCAGCAGTTTAATCGCGGGACTAGCGAGCACCGGGGAGCTGTTTTTT.

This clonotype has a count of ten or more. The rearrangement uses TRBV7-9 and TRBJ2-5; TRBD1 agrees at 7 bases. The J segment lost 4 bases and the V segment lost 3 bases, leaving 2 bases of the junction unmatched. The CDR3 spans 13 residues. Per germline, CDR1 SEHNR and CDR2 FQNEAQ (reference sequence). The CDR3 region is CASSFNRGETQYF. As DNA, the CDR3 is TGTGCCAGCAGCTTCAACAGGGGAGAGACCCAGTACTTC.

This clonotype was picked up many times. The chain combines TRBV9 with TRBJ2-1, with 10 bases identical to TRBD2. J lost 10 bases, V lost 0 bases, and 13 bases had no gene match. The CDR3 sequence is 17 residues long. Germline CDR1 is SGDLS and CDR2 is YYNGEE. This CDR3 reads CASSVAPSGGIPGEQFF. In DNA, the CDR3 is TGTGCCAGCAGCGTAGCGCCTAGCGGGGGCATCCCGGGCGAGCAGTTCTTC.

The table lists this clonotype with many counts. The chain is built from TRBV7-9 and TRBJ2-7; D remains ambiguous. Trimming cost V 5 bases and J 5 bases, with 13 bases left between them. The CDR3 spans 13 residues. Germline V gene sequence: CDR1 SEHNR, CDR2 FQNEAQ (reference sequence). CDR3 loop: CASSNQARDEQYF. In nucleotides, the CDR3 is TGTGCCAGCAGCAACCAAGCTCGGGACGAGCAGTACTTC.

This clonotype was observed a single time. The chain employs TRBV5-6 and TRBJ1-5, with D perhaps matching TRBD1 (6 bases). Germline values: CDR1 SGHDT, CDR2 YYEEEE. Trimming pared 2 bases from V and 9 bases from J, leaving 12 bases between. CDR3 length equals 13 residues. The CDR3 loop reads CASSFQTGPPQHF. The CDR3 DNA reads TGTGCCAGCAGCTTTCAAACAGGGCCGCCCCAGCATTTT.

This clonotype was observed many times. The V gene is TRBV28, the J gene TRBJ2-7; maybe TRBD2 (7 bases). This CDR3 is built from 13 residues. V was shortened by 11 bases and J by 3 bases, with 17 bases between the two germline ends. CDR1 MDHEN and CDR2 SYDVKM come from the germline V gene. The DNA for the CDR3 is TGTGCCGGGGGGAAAGGGGGGGGCTACGAGCAGTACTTC. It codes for CAGGKGGGYEQYF.

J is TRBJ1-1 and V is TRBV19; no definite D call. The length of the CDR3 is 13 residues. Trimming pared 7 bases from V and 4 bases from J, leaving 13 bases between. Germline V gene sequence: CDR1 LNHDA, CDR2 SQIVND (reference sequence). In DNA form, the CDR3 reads TGTGCCAGTATGGGCGGGAGGCGCACTGAAGCTTTCTTT. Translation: CASMGGRRTEAFF. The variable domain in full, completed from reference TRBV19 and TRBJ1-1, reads DGGITQSPKYLFRKEGQNVTLSCEQNLNHDAMYWYRQDPGQGLRLIYYSQIVNDFQKGDIAEGYSVSREKKESFPLTVTSAQKNPTAFYLCASMGGRRTEAFFGQGTRLTVV.

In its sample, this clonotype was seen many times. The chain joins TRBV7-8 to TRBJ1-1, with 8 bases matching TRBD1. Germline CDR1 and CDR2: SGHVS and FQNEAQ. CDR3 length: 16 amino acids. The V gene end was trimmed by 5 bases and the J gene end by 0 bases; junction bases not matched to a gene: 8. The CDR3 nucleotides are TGTGCCAGCAGCCCAACAGGGGGGTATTTGAACACTGAAGCTTTCTTT. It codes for CASSPTGGYLNTEAFF.

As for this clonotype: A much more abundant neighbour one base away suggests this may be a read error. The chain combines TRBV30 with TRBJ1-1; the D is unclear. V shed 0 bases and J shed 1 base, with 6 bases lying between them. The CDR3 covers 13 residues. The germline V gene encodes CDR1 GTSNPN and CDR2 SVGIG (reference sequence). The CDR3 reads CAWSVQKNTEAFF. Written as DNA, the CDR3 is TGTGCCTGGAGTGTACAGAAGAACACTGAAGCTTTCTTT.

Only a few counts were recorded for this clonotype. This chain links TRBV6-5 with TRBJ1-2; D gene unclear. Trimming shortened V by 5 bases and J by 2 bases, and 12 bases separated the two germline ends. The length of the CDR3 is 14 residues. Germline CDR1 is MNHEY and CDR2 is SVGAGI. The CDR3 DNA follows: TGTGCCAGCAGTCCCGGGAGCCTAAACTATGGCTACACCTTC. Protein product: CASSPGSLNYGYTF.

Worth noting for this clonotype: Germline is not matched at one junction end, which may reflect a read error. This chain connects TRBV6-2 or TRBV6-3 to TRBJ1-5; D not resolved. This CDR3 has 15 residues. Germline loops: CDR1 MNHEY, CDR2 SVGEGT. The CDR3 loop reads CASSSARNEGQPLHF. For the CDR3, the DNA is TGTGCCAGCAGTTCAGCCCGAAACGAGGGTCAGCCCCTGCATTTT.

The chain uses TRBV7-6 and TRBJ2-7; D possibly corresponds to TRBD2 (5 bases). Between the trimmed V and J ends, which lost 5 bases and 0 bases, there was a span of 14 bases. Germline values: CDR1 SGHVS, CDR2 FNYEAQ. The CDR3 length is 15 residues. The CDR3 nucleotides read TGTGCCAGCAGCCCGGAAGTGGACTCCTCCTACGAGCAGTACTTC. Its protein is CASSPEVDSSYEQYF. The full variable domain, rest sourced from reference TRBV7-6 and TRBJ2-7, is GAGVSQSPRYKVTKRGQDVALRCDPISGHVSLYWYRQALGQGPEFLTYFNYEAQQDKSGLPNDRFSAERPEGSISTLTIQRTEQRDSAMYRCASSPEVDSSYEQYFGPGTRLTVT.

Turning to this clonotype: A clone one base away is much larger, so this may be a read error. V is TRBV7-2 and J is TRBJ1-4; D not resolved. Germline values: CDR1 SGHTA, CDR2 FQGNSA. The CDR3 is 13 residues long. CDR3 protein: CASSFGLNEKLVF. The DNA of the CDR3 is TGTGCCAGCAGCTTCGGGCTGAATGAAAAACTGGTTTTT.

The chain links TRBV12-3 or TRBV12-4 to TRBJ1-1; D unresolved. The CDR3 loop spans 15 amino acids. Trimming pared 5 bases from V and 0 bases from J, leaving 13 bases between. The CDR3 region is CASSESPAMNTEAFF. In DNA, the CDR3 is TGTGCCAGCAGTGAAAGTCCGGCCATGAACACTGAAGCTTTCTTT.

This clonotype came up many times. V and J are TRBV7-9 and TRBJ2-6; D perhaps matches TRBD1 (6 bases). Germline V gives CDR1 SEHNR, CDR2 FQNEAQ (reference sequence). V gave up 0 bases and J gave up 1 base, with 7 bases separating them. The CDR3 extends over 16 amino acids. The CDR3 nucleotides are TGTGCCAGCAGCTTAGCAACAGGGTCTGGGGCCAACGTCCTGACTTTC. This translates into CASSLATGSGANVLTF.

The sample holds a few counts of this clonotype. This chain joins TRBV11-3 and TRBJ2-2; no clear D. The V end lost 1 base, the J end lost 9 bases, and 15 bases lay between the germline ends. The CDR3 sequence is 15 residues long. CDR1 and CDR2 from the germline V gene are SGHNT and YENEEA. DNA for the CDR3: TGTGCCAGCAGCTTAGGCCTAGACCGCGACCGGGAGCTGTTTTTT. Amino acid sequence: CASSLGLDRDRELFF.

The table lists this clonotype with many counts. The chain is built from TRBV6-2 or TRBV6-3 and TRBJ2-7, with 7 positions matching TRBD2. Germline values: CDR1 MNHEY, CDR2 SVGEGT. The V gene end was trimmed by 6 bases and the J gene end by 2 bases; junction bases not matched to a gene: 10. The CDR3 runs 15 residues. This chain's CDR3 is CASSPSPSGTYEQYF. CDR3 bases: TGTGCCAGCAGCCCCTCTCCTAGCGGAACCTACGAGCAGTACTTC.

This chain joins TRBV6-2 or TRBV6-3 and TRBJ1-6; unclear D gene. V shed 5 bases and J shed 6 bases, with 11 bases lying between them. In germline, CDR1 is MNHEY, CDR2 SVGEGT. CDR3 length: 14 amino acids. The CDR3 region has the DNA TGTGCCAGCAGTGAAAGGGCAGTTAATTCACCCCTCCACTTT. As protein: CASSERAVNSPLHF.